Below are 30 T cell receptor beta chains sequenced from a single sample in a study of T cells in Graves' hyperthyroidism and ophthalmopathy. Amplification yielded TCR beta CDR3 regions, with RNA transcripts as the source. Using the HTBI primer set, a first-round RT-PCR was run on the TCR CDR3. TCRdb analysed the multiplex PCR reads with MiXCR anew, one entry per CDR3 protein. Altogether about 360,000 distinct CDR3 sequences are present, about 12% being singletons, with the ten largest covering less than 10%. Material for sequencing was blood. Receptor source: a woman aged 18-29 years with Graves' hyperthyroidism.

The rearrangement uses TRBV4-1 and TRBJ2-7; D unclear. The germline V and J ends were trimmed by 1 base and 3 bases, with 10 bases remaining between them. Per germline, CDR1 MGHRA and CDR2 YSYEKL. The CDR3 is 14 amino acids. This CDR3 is CASSQVMGGYEQYF. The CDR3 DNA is TGCGCCAGCAGCCAAGTGATGGGTGGCTACGAGCAGTACTTC.

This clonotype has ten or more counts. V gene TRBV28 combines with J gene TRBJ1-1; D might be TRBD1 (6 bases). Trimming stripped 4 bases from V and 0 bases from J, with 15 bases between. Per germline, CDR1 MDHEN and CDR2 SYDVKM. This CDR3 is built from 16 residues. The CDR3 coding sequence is TGTGCCAGCAGTTCTGGGGGGGGCGAGATGAACACTGAAGCTTTCTTT. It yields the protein CASSSGGGEMNTEAFF.

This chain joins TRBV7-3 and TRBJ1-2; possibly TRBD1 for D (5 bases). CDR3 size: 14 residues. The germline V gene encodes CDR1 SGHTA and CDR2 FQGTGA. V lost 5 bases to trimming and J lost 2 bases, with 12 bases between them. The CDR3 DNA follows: TGTGCCAGCAGCAAAACTGGGGGGAACTATGGCTACACCTTC. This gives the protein CASSKTGGNYGYTF.

Here the CDR3 DNA reads TGTGCCAGCAGTGAAGAGGGGACTGGGGCGGCGGAGCAGTACTTC. Protein product: CASSEEGTGAAEQYF. The genes are TRBV2 and TRBJ2-7, with D possibly being TRBD2 (6 bases). Trimming took off 1 base at V and 7 bases at J, with 17 bases between the two ends. Germline V CDR1 and CDR2: SNHLY, FYNNEI. This CDR3 spans 15 amino acids.

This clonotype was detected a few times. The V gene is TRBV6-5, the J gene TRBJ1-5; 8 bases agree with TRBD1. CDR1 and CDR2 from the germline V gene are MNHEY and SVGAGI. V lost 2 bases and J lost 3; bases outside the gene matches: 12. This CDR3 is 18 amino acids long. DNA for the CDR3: TGTGCCAGCAGTTACGGCGGACAGGGCGTTATCATCAATCAGCCCCAGCATTTT. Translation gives CASSYGGQGVIINQPQHF.

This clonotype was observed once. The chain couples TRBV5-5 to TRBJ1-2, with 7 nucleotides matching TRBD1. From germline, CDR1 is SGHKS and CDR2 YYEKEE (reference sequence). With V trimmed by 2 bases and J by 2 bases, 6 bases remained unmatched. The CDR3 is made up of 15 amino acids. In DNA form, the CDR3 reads TGTGCCAGCAGCTTTAGAACGACAGGGAACTATGGCTACACCTTC. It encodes CASSFRTTGNYGYTF.

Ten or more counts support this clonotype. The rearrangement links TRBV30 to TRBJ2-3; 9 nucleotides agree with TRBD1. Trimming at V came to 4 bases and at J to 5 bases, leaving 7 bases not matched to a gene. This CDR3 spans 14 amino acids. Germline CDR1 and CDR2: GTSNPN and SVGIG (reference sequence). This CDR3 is CAWKRTGGRDTQYF. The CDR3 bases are TGTGCCTGGAAACGTACAGGGGGCAGAGATACGCAGTATTTT.

CDR3 amino acids: CASSLAVGVRETQYF. The CDR3 DNA reads TGTGCCAGCAGCCTGGCGGTTGGGGTGAGGGAGACCCAGTACTTC. The chain has TRBV7-2 and TRBJ2-5; D call uncertain. Trimming pared 5 bases from V and 5 bases from J, leaving 18 bases between. The CDR3 runs 15 residues. The germline gives CDR1 SGHTA, CDR2 FQGNSA.

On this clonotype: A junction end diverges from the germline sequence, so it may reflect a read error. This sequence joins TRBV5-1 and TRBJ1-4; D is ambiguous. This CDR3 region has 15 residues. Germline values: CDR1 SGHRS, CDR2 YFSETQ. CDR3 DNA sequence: TGCGCCAGCTCTGAGCAGCCAACAACTAATGGAAAACTGTTTTTT. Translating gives CASSEQPTTNGKLFF.

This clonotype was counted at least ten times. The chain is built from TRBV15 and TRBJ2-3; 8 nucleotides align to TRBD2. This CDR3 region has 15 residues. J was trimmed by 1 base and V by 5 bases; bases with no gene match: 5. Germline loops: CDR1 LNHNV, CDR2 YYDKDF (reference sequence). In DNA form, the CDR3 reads TGTGCCACCAGCCGCGGGGGGAGGGGCACAGATACGCAGTATTTT. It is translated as CATSRGGRGTDTQYF.

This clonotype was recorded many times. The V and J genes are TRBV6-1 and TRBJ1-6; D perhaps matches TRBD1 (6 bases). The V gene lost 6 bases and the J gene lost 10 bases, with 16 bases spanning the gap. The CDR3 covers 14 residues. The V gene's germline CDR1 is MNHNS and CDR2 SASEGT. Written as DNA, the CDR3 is TGTGCCAGCAGCGCGACGGGGGGGGGCTCACCCCTCCACTTT. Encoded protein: CASSATGGGSPLHF.

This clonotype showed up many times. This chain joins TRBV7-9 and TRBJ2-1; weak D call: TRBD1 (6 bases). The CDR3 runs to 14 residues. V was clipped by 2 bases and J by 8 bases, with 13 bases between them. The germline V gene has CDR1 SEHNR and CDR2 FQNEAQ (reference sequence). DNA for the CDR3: TGTGCCAGCAGCTTATCACAGGGTAGACATGAGCAGTTCTTC. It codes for CASSLSQGRHEQFF.

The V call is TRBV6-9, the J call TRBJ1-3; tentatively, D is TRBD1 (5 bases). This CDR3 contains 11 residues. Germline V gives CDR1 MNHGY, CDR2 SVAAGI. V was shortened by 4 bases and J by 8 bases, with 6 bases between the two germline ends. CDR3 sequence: CASSLGHTIYF. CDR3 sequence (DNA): TGTGCCAGCAGTTTGGGGCACACCATATATTTT.

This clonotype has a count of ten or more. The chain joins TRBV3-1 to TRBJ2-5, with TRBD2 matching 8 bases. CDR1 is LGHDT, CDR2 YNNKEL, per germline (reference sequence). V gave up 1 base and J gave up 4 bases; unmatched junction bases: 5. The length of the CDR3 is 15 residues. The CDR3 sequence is CASSQGTSRLETQYF. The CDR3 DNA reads TGTGCCAGCAGCCAAGGGACTAGCAGATTAGAGACCCAGTACTTC.

CDR3 region: CASSLRGYGQGNSPLHF. CDR3 sequence (DNA): TGTGCCAGCAGCTTAAGGGGGTACGGACAGGGGAATTCACCCCTCCACTTT. This sequence joins TRBV7-8 and TRBJ1-6; TRBD1 agrees at 9 bases. The junction had 9 bases not matched to a gene; V was cut back by 2 bases and J by 7 bases. The CDR3 length is 17 residues. Germline V gene lookup returns CDR1 SGHVS and CDR2 FQNEAQ. The variable domain in full, completed from reference TRBV7-8 and TRBJ1-6, reads GAGVSQSPRYKVAKRGQDVALRCDPISGHVSLFWYQQALGQGPEFLTYFQNEAQLDKSGLPSDRFFAERPEGSVSTLKIQRTQQEDSAVYLCASSLRGYGQGNSPLHFGNGTRLTVT.

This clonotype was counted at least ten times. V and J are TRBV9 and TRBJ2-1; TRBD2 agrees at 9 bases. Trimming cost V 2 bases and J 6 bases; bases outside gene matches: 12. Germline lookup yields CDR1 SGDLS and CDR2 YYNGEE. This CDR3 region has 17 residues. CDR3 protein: CASSVTVAGGPGNEQFF. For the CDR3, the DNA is TGTGCCAGCAGCGTCACTGTGGCGGGAGGGCCCGGCAATGAGCAGTTCTTC.

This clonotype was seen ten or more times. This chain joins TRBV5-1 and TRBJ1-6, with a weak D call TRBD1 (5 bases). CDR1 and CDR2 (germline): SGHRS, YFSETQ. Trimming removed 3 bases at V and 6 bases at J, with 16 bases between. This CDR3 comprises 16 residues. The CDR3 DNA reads TGCGCCAGCAGCTCATACGGGGACGTCGGTAATTCACCCCTCCACTTT. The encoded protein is CASSSYGDVGNSPLHF.

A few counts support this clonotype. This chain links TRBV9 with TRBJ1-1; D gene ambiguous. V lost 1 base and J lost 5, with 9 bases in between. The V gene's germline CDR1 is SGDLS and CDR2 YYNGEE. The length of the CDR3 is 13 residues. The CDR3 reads CASSVPGSTEAFF. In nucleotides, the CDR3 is TGTGCCAGCAGCGTACCGGGATCGACTGAAGCTTTCTTT.

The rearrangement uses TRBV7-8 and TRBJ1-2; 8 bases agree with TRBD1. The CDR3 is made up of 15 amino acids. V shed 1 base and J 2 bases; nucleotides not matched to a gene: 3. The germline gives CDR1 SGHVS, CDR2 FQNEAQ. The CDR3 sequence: CASSLVQGENYGYTF. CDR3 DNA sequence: TGTGCCAGCAGCTTAGTACAGGGGGAGAACTATGGCTACACCTTC.

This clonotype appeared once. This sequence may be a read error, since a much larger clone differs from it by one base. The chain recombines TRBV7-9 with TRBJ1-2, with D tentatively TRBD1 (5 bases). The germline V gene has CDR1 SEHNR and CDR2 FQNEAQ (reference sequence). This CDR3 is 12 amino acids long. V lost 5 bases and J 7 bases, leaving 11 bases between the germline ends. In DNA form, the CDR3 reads TGTGCCAGCAGCCAAGAGGGGTTTGGCTACACCTTC. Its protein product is CASSQEGFGYTF.

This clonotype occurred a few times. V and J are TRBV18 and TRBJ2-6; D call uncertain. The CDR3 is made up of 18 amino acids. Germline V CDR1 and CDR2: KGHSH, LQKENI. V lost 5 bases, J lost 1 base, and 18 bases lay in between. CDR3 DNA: TGTGCCAGCTCAAGCTTAGGCAGCTGGGGATCTGGGGCCAACGTCCTGACTTTC. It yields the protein CASSSLGSWGSGANVLTF.

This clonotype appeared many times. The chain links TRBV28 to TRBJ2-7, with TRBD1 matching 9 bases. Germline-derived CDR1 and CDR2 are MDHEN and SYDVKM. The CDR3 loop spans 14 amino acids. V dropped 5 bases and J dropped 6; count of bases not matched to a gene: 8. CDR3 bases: TGTGCCAGCAGTGCCGGACAGGGGTCGAGCGAGCAGTACTTC. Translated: CASSAGQGSSEQYF.

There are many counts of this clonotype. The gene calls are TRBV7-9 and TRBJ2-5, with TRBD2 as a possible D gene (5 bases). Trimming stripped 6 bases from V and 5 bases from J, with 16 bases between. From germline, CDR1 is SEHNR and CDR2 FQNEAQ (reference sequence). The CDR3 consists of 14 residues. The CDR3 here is CASRSEVYGETQYF. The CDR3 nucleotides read TGTGCCAGCAGGTCGGAGGTCTACGGGGAGACCCAGTACTTC.

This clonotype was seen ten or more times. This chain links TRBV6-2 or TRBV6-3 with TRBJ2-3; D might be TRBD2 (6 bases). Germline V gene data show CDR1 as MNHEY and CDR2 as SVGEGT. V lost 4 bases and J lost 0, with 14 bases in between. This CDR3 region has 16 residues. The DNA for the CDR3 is TGTGCCAGCAGTTCGGGAGCGATTATAAGCACAGATACGCAGTATTTT. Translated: CASSSGAIISTDTQYF.

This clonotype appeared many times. The CDR3 DNA is TGTGCCAGCAGTTTACCCCAAGATCCCCTCCACTTT. It is translated as CASSLPQDPLHF. This rearrangement joins TRBV28 to TRBJ1-6; D remains unclear. The CDR3 consists of 12 residues. CDR1 MDHEN and CDR2 SYDVKM come from the germline V gene. The V end lost 2 bases, the J end lost 13 bases, and 9 bases lay between the germline ends. Variable domain in full (rest from reference TRBV28 and TRBJ1-6): DVKVTQSSRYLVKRTGEKVFLECVQDMDHENMFWYRQDPGLGLRLIYFSYDVKMKEKGDIPEGYSVSREKKERFSLILESASTNQTSMYLCASSLPQDPLHFGNGTRLTVT.

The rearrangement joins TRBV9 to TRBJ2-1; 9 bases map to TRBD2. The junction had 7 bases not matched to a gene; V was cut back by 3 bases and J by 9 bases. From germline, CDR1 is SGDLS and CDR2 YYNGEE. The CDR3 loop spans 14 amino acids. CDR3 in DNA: TGTGCCAGCAGCGCCACCGGGACTAGCCTTGAGCAGTTCTTC. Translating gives CASSATGTSLEQFF.

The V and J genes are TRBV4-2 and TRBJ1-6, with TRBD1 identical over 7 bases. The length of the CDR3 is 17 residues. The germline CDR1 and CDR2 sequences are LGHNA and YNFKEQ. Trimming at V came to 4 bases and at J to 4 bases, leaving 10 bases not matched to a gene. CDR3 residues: CASSPETGTNYNSPLHF. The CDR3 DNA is TGTGCCAGCAGCCCAGAGACAGGGACGAATTATAATTCACCCCTCCACTTT.

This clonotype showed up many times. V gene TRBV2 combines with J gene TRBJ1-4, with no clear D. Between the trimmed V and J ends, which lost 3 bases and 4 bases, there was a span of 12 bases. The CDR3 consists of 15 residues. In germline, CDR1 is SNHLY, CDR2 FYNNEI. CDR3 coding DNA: TGTGCCAGCAGTGATGCTCAGGACTATAATGAAAAACTGTTTTTT. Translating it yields CASSDAQDYNEKLFF.

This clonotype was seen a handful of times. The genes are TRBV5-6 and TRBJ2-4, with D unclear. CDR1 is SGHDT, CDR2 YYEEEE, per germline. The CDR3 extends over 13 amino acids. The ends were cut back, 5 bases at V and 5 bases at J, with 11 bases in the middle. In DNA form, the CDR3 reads TGTGCCAGCAGTCCCCGGGCCGAAAACATTCAGTACTTC. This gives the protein CASSPRAENIQYF.

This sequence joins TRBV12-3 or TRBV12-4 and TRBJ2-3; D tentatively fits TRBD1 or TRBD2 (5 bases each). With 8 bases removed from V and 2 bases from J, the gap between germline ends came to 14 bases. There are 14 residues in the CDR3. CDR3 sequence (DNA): TGTGCCAGCGCCCTGGGACGGCCCACAGATACGCAGTATTTT. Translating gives CASALGRPTDTQYF.